This T cell receptor (beta chain) was sequenced in a study of pediatric ulcerative colitis. Sequenced by immunoSEQ multiplex PCR; TCRdb stores in-frame clones only, minus some. This sample yields about 64,000 clones, of which just over 75% are seen a single time; roughly 5.5% belongs to the top ten. This CDR3 has 19 residues. Trimming left V 1 base short and J 0 bases short, with 21 bases between. The germline gives CDR1 KGHSH, CDR2 LQKENI. There are a few counts of this clone. This receptor was taken from a boy between 10 and 17 years old with moderate ulcerative colitis. The sequencing input was blood. The gene calls are TRBV18 and TRBJ1-1, with D uncertain. CDR3 in DNA: TGTGCCAGCTCACCACTCTCACCCACGGGCGCCGCCATGAACACTGAAGCTTTCTTT. It yields the protein CASSPLSPTGAAMNTEAFF. Filled out from reference TRBV18 and TRBJ1-1, the complete variable domain reads NAGVMQNPRHLVRRRGQEARLRCSPMKGHSHVYWYRQLPEEGLKFMVYLQKENIIDESGMPKERFSAEFPKEGPSILRIQQVVRGDSAAYFCASSPLSPTGAAMNTEAFFGQGTRLTVV.